The 27 T cell receptor beta chains reported below all come from one sample, sequenced in a study of T cell repertoires in cytomegalovirus infection. TCRdb re-called the reads with MiXCR, one entry per CDR3 protein. Counted here are about 320,000 distinct CDR3 sequences, more than 8% occurring once; the ten biggest clones make up around 4.1%. Sequencing input: PBMCs. These receptors were collected from a human donor in good health (CMV status not recorded). Some clones in this sample may be carry-over from other donors' samples.

The chain has TRBV20-1 and TRBJ2-1; D remains ambiguous. Germline V CDR1 and CDR2: DFQATT, SNEGSKA (reference sequence). The CDR3 length is 10 residues. The ends were cut back, 0 bases at V and 12 bases at J, with 6 bases in the middle. The CDR3 loop reads CSARDILQFF. CDR3 sequence (DNA): TGCAGTGCTAGAGATATCTTGCAGTTCTTC.

This clonotype was seen ten or more times. CDR3 residues: CASSLTSGGLRGNEQFF. CDR3 in DNA: TGTGCCAGCAGCCTTACTAGCGGGGGCCTTCGGGGCAATGAGCAGTTCTTC. The chain employs TRBV3-1 and TRBJ2-1, with TRBD2 matching 11 bases. The junction had 11 bases not matched to a gene; V was cut back by 4 bases and J by 6 bases. CDR3 size: 17 residues. Germline V gene data show CDR1 as LGHDT and CDR2 as YNNKEL (reference sequence).

This clonotype showed up many times. The chain is built from TRBV7-2 and TRBJ1-6; 7 nucleotides line up with TRBD1. Germline assignment: CDR1 SGHTA and CDR2 FQGNSA. Trimming cost V 0 bases and J 9 bases; bases outside gene matches: 11. The CDR3 extends over 17 amino acids. The CDR3 here is CASSLAPTGSSGSPLHF. The CDR3 coding sequence is TGTGCCAGCAGCTTAGCTCCGACAGGGTCCTCTGGTTCACCCCTCCACTTT.

Ten or more counts support this clonotype. V usage is TRBV11-2 and J usage is TRBJ2-3; D is uncertain. Germline-derived CDR1 and CDR2 are SGHAT and FQNNGV. The ends were cut back, 0 bases at V and 4 bases at J, with 11 bases in the middle. This CDR3 region has 15 residues. The CDR3 sequence: CASSLDPLGADTQYF. The DNA of the CDR3 is TGTGCCAGCAGCTTAGATCCTTTGGGCGCAGATACGCAGTATTTT.

This clonotype was seen ten or more times. V usage is TRBV19 and J usage is TRBJ1-2; unclear D gene. Germline V gene data show CDR1 as LNHDA and CDR2 as SQIVND (reference sequence). This CDR3 spans 15 amino acids. Trimming pared 0 bases from V and 7 bases from J, leaving 15 bases between. The DNA for the CDR3 is TGTGCCAGTAGTATAGACGCGGCCGTCGCCGGTGGCTACACCTTC. This codes for CASSIDAAVAGGYTF.

This clonotype showed up just a few times. The V call is TRBV14, the J call TRBJ2-1, with unresolved D. The CDR3 has 13 amino acids. From germline, CDR1 is SGHDN and CDR2 FVKESK. V was trimmed by 4 bases and J by 7 bases, leaving 11 bases between them. The chain's CDR3 is CASSRRSLNEQFF. CDR3 in DNA: TGTGCCAGCAGCCGTCGGTCCTTGAATGAGCAGTTCTTC.

This sequence joins TRBV9 and TRBJ2-3; possibly TRBD1 for D (6 bases). V lost 2 bases and J lost 4, with 14 bases in between. CDR1 and CDR2 from the germline V gene are SGDLS and YYNGEE. The CDR3 sequence is 15 residues long. The CDR3 DNA follows: TGTGCCAGCAGCGTGGGACACCGTTCTTCAGATACGCAGTATTTT. Protein product: CASSVGHRSSDTQYF.

This clonotype was observed at least ten times. V gene TRBV7-2 combines with J gene TRBJ2-5; D ambiguous. Germline V gives CDR1 SGHTA, CDR2 FQGNSA. V lost 1 base, J lost 9 bases, and 15 bases lay in between. The CDR3 spans 14 residues. The DNA of the CDR3 is TGTGCCAGCAGCTTAGTGGCCGAGGAACGGCCCCAGTACTTC. It codes for CASSLVAEERPQYF. The full variable domain, completed using reference TRBV7-2 and TRBJ2-5, is GAGVSQSPSNKVTEKGKDVELRCDPISGHTALYWYRQSLGQGLEFLIYFQGNSAPDKSGLPSDRFSAERTGGSVSTLTIQRTQQEDSAVYLCASSLVAEERPQYFGPGTRLLVL.

This chain links TRBV5-1 with TRBJ2-3, with D tentatively TRBD2 (6 bases). V was pared by 0 bases and J by 1 base, with 15 bases between. Per the germline V gene, CDR1 is SGHRS and CDR2 is YFSETQ. The CDR3 sequence is 17 residues long. The CDR3, as DNA: TGCGCCAGCAGCTTGGTGTCTAGCGAGTTGGGCACAGATACGCAGTATTTT. Translating it yields CASSLVSSELGTDTQYF.

This clonotype has only a few counts. The genes are TRBV29-1 and TRBJ1-1; D may be TRBD1 (6 bases). The germline gives CDR1 SQVTM, CDR2 ANQGSEA. The CDR3 contains 13 residues. Trimming removed 8 bases from V and 8 bases from J, with 21 bases in between. Here the CDR3 reads CSIAWGTSLEAFF. The CDR3, as DNA: TGCAGCATTGCGTGGGGGACATCGTTAGAAGCTTTCTTT.

The chain's CDR3 is CASSFSVTMGSHNEQFF. As DNA, the CDR3 is TGTGCCAGCAGTTTCTCCGTGACGATGGGGAGCCACAATGAGCAGTTCTTC. The rearrangement uses TRBV27 and TRBJ2-1; D is possibly TRBD2 (5 bases). The CDR3 has 17 amino acids. Germline CDR1 is MNHEY and CDR2 is SMNVEV (reference sequence). V lost 3 bases, J lost 5 bases, and 20 bases lay in between.

This clonotype was seen many times. The V call is TRBV7-6, the J call TRBJ2-2, with 10 bases lining up with TRBD2. The CDR3 runs to 16 residues. With V trimmed by 4 bases and J by 2 bases, 4 bases remained unmatched. Germline assignment: CDR1 SGHVS and CDR2 FNYEAQ. CDR3 in amino acids: CASSSLAGQNTGELFF. The CDR3 DNA reads TGTGCCAGCAGCTCACTAGCGGGGCAAAACACCGGGGAGCTGTTTTTT.

For this clonotype: A much larger clone lies a single base off, so this may be a read error. The CDR3 carries no conserved terminal phenylalanine or tryptophan, so it likely arises from a read error. V and J are TRBV7-2 and TRBJ2-7; perhaps TRBD2 as D (5 bases). The germline V and J ends were trimmed by 4 bases and 7 bases, with 11 bases remaining between them. This CDR3 is built from 12 residues. Germline values: CDR1 SGHTA, CDR2 FQGNSA. The CDR3, as DNA: TGTGCCAGCAGCTCTAGCCTTCTGGAGCAGTACCTC. Translating it yields CASSSSLLEQYL.

The table lists this clonotype with many counts. The CDR3 coding sequence is TGTGCCAGCAGCCCCCAGGGCAGGGGGATCCACGAGCAGTACTTC. Translated: CASSPQGRGIHEQYF. The chain is built from TRBV7-6 and TRBJ2-7; 7 nucleotides line up with TRBD1. This CDR3 is 15 amino acids long. The ends lost 5 bases at V and 5 bases at J; junction bases unmatched: 12. Germline CDR1 and CDR2: SGHVS and FNYEAQ.

This clonotype turned up a few times. The J gene is TRBJ2-7, the V gene TRBV4-2; 7 positions match TRBD2. Trimming at V came to 0 bases and at J to 2 bases, leaving 16 bases not matched to a gene. The CDR3 runs 19 residues. CDR1 is LGHNA, CDR2 YNFKEQ, per germline. CDR3 amino acids: CASSQESADGRTRAYEQYF. CDR3 DNA: TGTGCCAGCAGCCAAGAAAGTGCTGACGGGAGGACCCGAGCCTACGAGCAGTACTTC.

This clonotype occurred many times. This sequence joins TRBV7-6 and TRBJ2-7, with 8 positions matching TRBD2. Germline assignment: CDR1 SGHVS and CDR2 FNYEAQ. V lost 6 bases, J lost 2 bases, and 3 bases stayed unmatched. CDR3 length equals 13 residues. The CDR3 DNA reads TGTGCCAGCAGTAGCGGGGAGACCTACGAGCAGTACTTC. Protein product: CASSSGETYEQYF.

This clonotype was recorded many times. V gene TRBV7-2 combines with J gene TRBJ2-2; weak D call: TRBD2 (6 bases). Trimming left V 9 bases short and J 3 bases short, with 20 bases between. This CDR3 is 16 amino acids long. CDR1 and CDR2 (germline): SGHTA, FQGNSA. Here the CDR3 DNA reads TGTGCCAGTTCGAACCGGGGGTCCTCGTACACCGGGGAGCTGTTTTTT. The encoded protein is CASSNRGSSYTGELFF.

This clonotype came up many times. The chain carries TRBV7-3 and TRBJ2-3; D is uncertain. Germline V gene lookup returns CDR1 SGHTA and CDR2 FQGTGA. The CDR3 covers 13 residues. The ends were cut back, 5 bases at V and 2 bases at J, with 8 bases in the middle. The CDR3 spells CASSPPLTDTQYF. In DNA form, the CDR3 reads TGTGCCAGCAGCCCCCCCCTCACAGATACGCAGTATTTT. The full variable domain, in which reference TRBV7-3 and TRBJ2-3 provide the parts outside the CDR3, is GAGVSQTPSNKVTEKGKYVELRCDPISGHTALYWYRQSLGQGPEFLIYFQGTGAADDSGLPNDRFFAVRPEGSVSTLKIQRTERGDSAVYLCASSPPLTDTQYFGPGTRLTVL.

The sample holds many counts of this clonotype. The rearrangement links TRBV7-9 to TRBJ1-5; D is ambiguous. The CDR3 contains 15 residues. Trimming took off 4 bases at V and 9 bases at J, with 19 bases between the two ends. Germline CDR1 reads SEHNR; CDR2 reads FQNEAQ (reference sequence). Written as DNA, the CDR3 is TGTGCCAGCAGCTCGGGCCGGGTCTCCGGTGGGCCCCAGCATTTT. It encodes CASSSGRVSGGPQHF.

This clonotype occurred a few times. The chain recombines TRBV7-2 with TRBJ1-1; D not resolved. This CDR3 spans 13 amino acids. Trimming removed 5 bases at V and 0 bases at J, with 7 bases between. CDR1 is SGHTA and CDR2 is FQGNSA in the germline V gene. The CDR3 loop reads CASSPEVNTEAFF. The CDR3 DNA sequence: TGTGCCAGCAGCCCTGAAGTGAACACTGAAGCTTTCTTT.

This clonotype was seen at least ten times. The chain couples TRBV7-3 to TRBJ2-7, with 11 bases that match TRBD2. V was pared by 5 bases and J by 6 bases, with 6 bases of the junction left unmatched. The CDR3 consists of 14 residues. Germline V lookup: CDR1 SGHTA, CDR2 FQGTGA. CDR3 DNA sequence: TGTGCCAGCAGCCTGACTAGCGGGATTGGCGAGCAGTACTTC. It codes for CASSLTSGIGEQYF.

The V and J genes are TRBV12-3 or TRBV12-4 and TRBJ2-1; D possibly corresponds to TRBD1 (5 bases). The CDR3 totals 13 residues. V lost 4 bases and J 9 bases, leaving 13 bases between the germline ends. Here the CDR3 reads CASSSTAVIEQFF. The CDR3 nucleotides are TGTGCCAGCAGTTCGACAGCTGTCATTGAGCAGTTCTTC.

This clonotype was seen repeatedly, ten times or more. The chain couples TRBV6-6 to TRBJ1-2; D unresolved. Germline loops: CDR1 MNHNY, CDR2 SVGAGI (reference sequence). V was trimmed by 5 bases and J by 3 bases, leaving 16 bases between them. The length of the CDR3 is 15 residues. The CDR3 reads CASSVPPGVHYGYTF. CDR3 coding DNA: TGTGCCAGCAGTGTCCCGCCCGGGGTCCACTATGGCTACACCTTC.

This clonotype was counted ten times or more. As DNA, the CDR3 is TGTGCCAGCAGCTTAGCGGGGGGAACCCGCACGCACGAGCAGTACTTC. Amino acid sequence: CASSLAGGTRTHEQYF. The V and J genes are TRBV7-2 and TRBJ2-7, with D tentatively TRBD2 (6 bases). V was clipped by 0 bases and J by 5 bases, with 17 bases between them. The CDR3 has 16 residues. Per germline, CDR1 SGHTA and CDR2 FQGNSA.

This chain uses TRBV6-5 with TRBJ2-1, with 10 bases that match TRBD1. Germline lookup yields CDR1 MNHEY and CDR2 SVGAGI. The CDR3 contains 17 residues. Unmatched junction bases numbered 12, after V lost 2 bases and J lost 8 bases. Written as DNA, the CDR3 is TGTGCCAGCAGTTACCCAGGCGGGACAGGGGTCCGTCATGAGCAGTTCTTC. As protein: CASSYPGGTGVRHEQFF.

This clonotype was seen a handful of times. The rearrangement links TRBV7-9 to TRBJ2-7; D is unclear. The V gene lost 1 base and the J gene lost 4 bases, with 11 bases spanning the gap. The CDR3 has 14 residues. The germline CDR1 and CDR2 sequences are SEHNR and FQNEAQ (reference sequence). The CDR3 region is CASSLGGEKYEQYF. In DNA form, the CDR3 reads TGTGCCAGCAGCTTAGGAGGAGAAAAATACGAGCAGTACTTC.

This sequence joins TRBV28 and TRBJ1-6, with D tentatively TRBD1 (5 bases). The CDR3 is made up of 18 amino acids. The germline V and J ends were trimmed by 3 bases and 1 base, with 16 bases remaining between them. In germline, CDR1 is MDHEN, CDR2 SYDVKM. The CDR3 DNA is TGTGCCAGCAGTTTTCCGAACGGGGCTTATTCCTATAATTCACCCCTCCACTTT. Its translation: CASSFPNGAYSYNSPLHF.